A selection of T cell receptor beta chains follows, all from one sample in a study of blood T cell repertoires in COVID-19. Some clones are missing from TCRdb's copy, which holds only in-frame ones; the method was immunoSEQ multiplex PCR. The sample carries 110,000 or so clones, around 84% recorded once. The sample consisted of peripheral blood. The receptor set was obtained from a man aged 35 to 55 with acute or convalescent COVID-19. Each CDR3 is given with its conserved first and last residue. A D gene is named only where the DNA matches it firmly. For some rows the clone size is stated as once, few or many, or as a class when expanded; others skip it.

j_gene,d_gene,len,v_gene,abundance,CDR3aa,CDR3nt
TRBJ1-3,TRBD1,14,TRBV29-1,NA,CSARQGASGNTIYF,TGCAGCGCCCGACAGGGGGCTTCTGGAAACACCATATATTTT
TRBJ2-1,TRBD1,15,TRBV5-1,NA,CASRIEGARNNEQFF,TGCGCCAGCAGGATAGAGGGGGCGCGTAACAATGAGCAGTTCTTC
TRBJ2-7,NA,15,TRBV2,few,CASSEVWTATYEQYF,TGTGCCAGCAGTGAGGTATGGACAGCCACCTACGAGCAGTACTTC
TRBJ2-3,NA,13,TRBV12-3/TRBV12-4,NA,CASSLATTDTQYF,TGTGCCAGCAGTTTGGCCACCACAGATACGCAGTATTTT
TRBJ1-2,TRBD1,16,TRBV20-1,NA,CSASSSGQGRNYGYTF,TGCAGTGCTAGTAGTTCGGGACAGGGGCGGAACTATGGCTACACCTTC
TRBJ2-7,NA,12,TRBV29-1,NA,CSVGPKRYEQYF,TGCAGCGTGGGGCCGAAGCGATACGAGCAGTACTTC
TRBJ1-5,TRBD1,13,TRBV18,NA,CASSVTGDQPQHF,TGTGCCAGCTCCGTGACAGGGGATCAGCCCCAGCATTTT
TRBJ1-1,NA,13,TRBV11-2,NA,CASWSGMNTEAFF,TGTGCCAGTTGGAGCGGAATGAACACTGAAGCTTTCTTT
TRBJ2-3,TRBD2,14,TRBV7-3,once,CASSPTGGADTQYF,TGTGCCAGCAGCCCAACGGGGGGGGCAGATACGCAGTATTTT
TRBJ1-4,NA,13,TRBV6-4,NA,CASSEQGGEKLFF,TGTGCCAGCAGTGAACAGGGCGGTGAAAAACTGTTTTTT
TRBJ2-3,NA,17,TRBV7-3,once,CASSSGHQTRFTDTQYF,TGTGCCAGCAGCTCCGGCCACCAGACTAGGTTCACAGATACGCAGTATTTT
TRBJ2-5,NA,17,TRBV4-3,NA,CASSRSLTLAFGETQYF,TGCGCCAGCAGCCGTTCTTTGACTCTTGCGTTTGGGGAGACCCAGTACTTC
TRBJ1-1,NA,16,TRBV5-5,few,CASSLDLYRSNTEAFF,TGTGCCAGCAGCTTGGATCTGTACAGGTCGAACACTGAAGCTTTCTTT
TRBJ1-5,TRBD1,14,TRBV7-9,NA,CASSLGQGDQPQHF,TGTGCCAGCAGCCTTGGACAGGGAGATCAGCCCCAGCATTTT
TRBJ1-1,TRBD1,15,TRBV7-2,NA,CASSFADRVNTEAFF,TGTGCCAGCAGCTTCGCGGACAGGGTGAACACTGAAGCTTTCTTT
TRBJ2-3,TRBD2,15,TRBV9,NA,CASSPLAGVTDTQYF,TGTGCCAGCAGCCCACTAGCGGGGGTAACAGATACGCAGTATTTT
TRBJ2-7,NA,17,TRBV4-1,few,CASSQVRVGTHNYEQYF,TGCGCCAGCAGCCAAGTCCGAGTTGGGACACACAACTACGAGCAGTACTTC
TRBJ1-2,TRBD1,14,TRBV28,NA,CASSQSGTGGGYTF,TGTGCCAGCAGCCAGAGTGGGACAGGGGGTGGCTACACCTTC
TRBJ2-5,TRBD1,17,TRBV4-1,NA,CASSQDTPGQGRETQYF,TGCGCCAGCAGCCAAGATACCCCGGGACAGGGTAGAGAGACCCAGTACTTC
TRBJ2-7,TRBD1,16,TRBV10-3,NA,CAISAPAGTGRYEQYF,TGTGCCATCAGTGCCCCAGCCGGGACAGGGAGGTACGAGCAGTACTTC
TRBJ2-3,NA,15,TRBV7-2,NA,CASSLWGGLGDTQYF,TGTGCCAGCAGTTTATGGGGGGGCCTGGGAGATACGCAGTATTTT
TRBJ1-1,TRBD1,15,TRBV9,NA,CASSASGTGIEEAFF,TGTGCCAGCAGCGCGTCCGGGACAGGGATTGAGGAAGCTTTCTTT
TRBJ2-5,NA,16,TRBV7-6,once,CASSLVTGEGGETQYF,TGTGCCAGCAGCTTAGTTACGGGAGAAGGAGGAGAGACCCAGTACTTC
TRBJ1-5,NA,13,TRBV30,NA,CAYERDSNQPQHF,TGTGCCTACGAGAGGGATAGCAATCAGCCCCAGCATTTT
TRBJ1-4,NA,14,TRBV7-9,once,CASSSTGEVEKLFF,TGTGCCAGCAGCTCAACCGGTGAGGTCGAAAAACTGTTTTTT
TRBJ1-5,NA,14,TRBV2,NA,CASSHGTPNQPQHF,TGTGCCAGCAGCCACGGGACACCTAATCAGCCCCAGCATTTT
TRBJ2-7,TRBD1,15,TRBV4-1,NA,CASSTGQGGQYEQYF,TGCGCCAGCAGCACGGGACAGGGGGGGCAGTACGAGCAGTACTTC
TRBJ2-7,NA,11,TRBV11-1,NA,CASSFSYEQYF,TGTGCCAGCTCCTTCTCCTACGAGCAGTACTTC
TRBJ2-1,NA,13,TRBV9,NA,CASSPRLVNEQFF,TGTGCCAGCAGCCCTAGATTGGTAAATGAGCAGTTCTTC
TRBJ1-1,TRBD1,14,TRBV7-9,NA,CASSLKGQGTEAFF,TGTGCCAGCAGCTTAAAGGGACAGGGAACTGAAGCTTTCTTT
TRBJ1-2,NA,11,TRBV12-3/TRBV12-4,NA,CASKEGIGYTF,TGTGCCAGCAAAGAGGGAATTGGCTACACCTTC
TRBJ2-1,TRBD1,17,TRBV7-6,NA,CASSPQHPGTGRDEQFF,TGTGCCAGCAGCCCGCAACACCCCGGGACAGGTCGTGATGAGCAGTTCTTC
TRBJ1-6,TRBD1,19,TRBV10-3,NA,CAISSGTGALILIGSPLHF,TGTGCCATCAGTTCCGGGACAGGGGCCCTTATCCTAATTGGATCACCCCTCCACTTT
TRBJ1-1,TRBD1,13,TRBV19,NA,CASRWQGATEAFF,TGTGCCAGTAGATGGCAGGGGGCCACTGAAGCTTTCTTT
TRBJ2-7,TRBD1,13,TRBV9,NA,CASSPDRAYEQYF,TGTGCCAGCAGCCCGGACAGGGCGTACGAGCAGTACTTC
TRBJ1-1,TRBD1,14,TRBV30,NA,CAWSADREGTEAFF,TGTGCCTGGAGTGCGGACAGGGAGGGGACTGAAGCTTTCTTT
TRBJ1-1,NA,13,TRBV7-9,once,CASSLERGEEAFF,TGTGCCAGCAGCTTAGAACGGGGGGAGGAAGCTTTCTTT
TRBJ1-3,TRBD1,14,TRBV4-1,NA,CASSQETGGDTIYF,TGCGCCAGCAGCCAGGAAACAGGGGGCGACACCATATATTTT
TRBJ2-7,NA,13,TRBV19,NA,CASSMVSSYEQYF,TGTGCCAGTAGTATGGTGAGCTCCTACGAGCAGTACTTC
TRBJ2-1,TRBD1,18,TRBV4-1,few,CASSQPLTGGERGHEQFF,TGCGCCAGCAGCCAACCCCTGACAGGGGGAGAGCGGGGACATGAGCAGTTCTTC
TRBJ2-2,NA,12,TRBV19,NA,CASSSPSGELFF,TGTGCCAGTAGTTCCCCCAGCGGGGAGCTGTTTTTT
TRBJ2-3,NA,16,TRBV24-1,NA,CATSETGTYSTDTQYF,TGTGCCACCAGTGAAACAGGGACCTATAGCACAGATACGCAGTATTTT
TRBJ1-1,NA,14,TRBV5-1,NA,CASSLTGRNTEAFF,TGCGCCAGCAGCTTGACAGGGAGGAACACTGAAGCTTTCTTT
TRBJ2-6,NA,17,TRBV19,NA,CASSPGTLLSGANVLTF,TGTGCCAGTAGTCCGGGGACATTACTCTCTGGGGCCAACGTCCTGACTTTC
TRBJ1-2,TRBD1,13,TRBV19,NA,CASSRTGDYGYTF,TGTGCCAGTAGCAGGACAGGGGACTATGGCTACACCTTC
TRBJ2-2,TRBD1,16,TRBV7-9,NA,CASSKWTGPNTGELFF,TGTGCCAGCAGCAAATGGACAGGCCCCAACACCGGGGAGCTGTTTTTT
TRBJ2-3,TRBD2,18,TRBV4-3,NA,CASSQGLAGGPSTDTQYF,TGCGCCAGCAGCCAAGGACTAGCGGGGGGTCCTTCCACAGATACGCAGTATTTT
TRBJ1-2,TRBD1,17,TRBV24-1,NA,CATSRWGQGIWIDGYTF,TGTGCCACCAGCCGGTGGGGACAGGGAATCTGGATCGATGGCTACACCTTC
TRBJ1-3,NA,15,TRBV4-1,NA,CASSHLELSGNTIYF,TGCGCCAGCAGCCATTTGGAGCTCTCTGGAAACACCATATATTTT
TRBJ1-5,NA,15,TRBV7-2,NA,CASSFVLASNQPQHF,TGTGCCAGCAGCTTTGTGCTGGCTTCCAATCAGCCCCAGCATTTT
TRBJ2-3,NA,17,TRBV7-2,once,CASSFTIGGAGADTQYF,TGTGCCAGCAGCTTCACCATAGGGGGGGCAGGCGCAGATACGCAGTATTTT
TRBJ1-1,NA,16,TRBV6-1,NA,CASSESPITPGSGTFF,TGTGCCAGCAGTGAATCCCCTATCACACCGGGATCAGGAACTTTCTTT
TRBJ2-7,TRBD1,17,TRBV20-1,NA,CSASPSAGTGGAYEQYF,TGCAGTGCTAGTCCCTCCGCCGGGACAGGGGGCGCCTACGAGCAGTACTTC
TRBJ1-2,TRBD1,15,TRBV5-1,NA,CASRNSGQGDYGYTF,TGCGCCAGCAGAAATTCGGGACAGGGGGATTATGGCTACACCTTC
TRBJ2-5,TRBD2,15,TRBV9,NA,CASSVAGGGRETQYF,TGTGCCAGCAGCGTAGCGGGGGGGGGTCGTGAGACCCAGTACTTC
TRBJ1-2,TRBD1,14,TRBV2,NA,CAITQGGANYGYTF,TGTGCCATCACCCAGGGGGGAGCTAACTATGGCTACACCTTC
TRBJ1-5,NA,16,TRBV19,NA,CASSTPDSGIGQPQHF,TGTGCCAGTAGTACCCCGGACAGTGGTATCGGTCAGCCCCAGCATTTT